This TCR beta chain was retrieved from a study of cytomegalovirus exposure and HLA in healthy donors. Study-wide findings and caveats: Most likely, a cluster of highly shared sequence variants arose as a sequencing artifact. Within an earlier analysis, most TCR beta V segments proved productive either about 90% or about 30% of the time. The study recorded 160 or so TCR beta chains that were cytomegalovirus-associated.

Researchers ran the PCR with 60 Vbeta and 13 Jbeta primers. TCRdb's table, derived via immunoSEQ multiplex PCR, lists solely in-frame clones and lacks some. This table holds about 70,000 clones, around 70% found once. CDR1 is ENHRY and CDR2 is SYGVKD in the germline V gene. This CDR3 has 12 residues. Trimming removed 10 bases from V and 4 bases from J; junction bases left unmatched: 5. Concerning this clone: The antigen remains undetermined.

The sample taken for sequencing was PBMCs. The rearrangement joins TRBV10-3 to TRBJ2-7; 9 bases line up with TRBD1. This clonotype was sampled from a human donor in good health. The CDR3 DNA reads as TGTGCCACCACAGGGGGCTCATACGAGCAGTACTTC. As protein: CATTGGSYEQYF.